The 18 T cell receptor beta chains reported below all come from one sample, sequenced in a study of vaccination and CD4 T cells after COVID-19. These receptors have no identified antigens. As to treatment: approximately nine-day PBMC culture with coronavirus spike peptide pools or control peptides (ViraFEST assay). Pre-COVID-19 pandemic sampling (2011-2018) yielded the unexposed donor's CD4+ T cells. The study sequenced cultured CD4+ T cell DNA using the Oncomine TCR Beta short-read assay. TCRdb called the PCR reads again in MiXCR, with one record for every CDR3 protein. The table has thousands of distinct CDR3 sequences, about half seen once. What was sequenced was CD4+ T cells from blood, cultured in vitro. These receptor sequences come from a human donor in good health.

By share, this clonotype counts as medium-sized. V usage is TRBV7-3 and J usage is TRBJ1-1, with D hard to call. The CDR3 is 14 amino acids. The V gene's germline CDR1 is SGHTA and CDR2 FQGTGA. V lost 2 bases, J lost 5 bases, and 12 bases lay in between. Here the CDR3 reads CASSLGFGETEAFF. The CDR3 nucleotides are TGTGCCAGCAGCTTAGGATTCGGGGAAACTGAAGCTTTCTTT.

The genes are TRBV6-2 or TRBV6-3 and TRBJ2-7, with D unresolved. Germline CDR1 and CDR2: MNHEY and SVGEGT. Trimming removed 5 bases at V and 0 bases at J, with 17 bases between. The CDR3 totals 16 residues. The CDR3 region is CASSRIHGRDSYEQYF. CDR3 in DNA: TGTGCCAGCAGTCGAATACACGGAAGAGACTCCTACGAGCAGTACTTC.

The gene calls are TRBV20-1 and TRBJ2-7; D remains ambiguous. The V and J ends lost 6 bases and 4 bases respectively, with 13 bases between them. CDR1 is DFQATT and CDR2 is SNEGSKA in the germline V gene (reference sequence). CDR3 length: 12 amino acids. CDR3: CSALRSGYEQYF. CDR3 DNA sequence: TGCAGTGCCCTTAGGTCAGGATACGAGCAGTACTTC.

In its sample, this clonotype was seen a few times. The rearrangement links TRBV7-3 to TRBJ1-1; D gene ambiguous. CDR3 length: 13 amino acids. The germline V gene encodes CDR1 SGHTA and CDR2 FQGTGA. Trimming took 1 base from V and 3 from J, leaving 6 bases between them. CDR3: CASSLKGDTEAFF. CDR3 coding DNA: TGTGCCAGCAGCTTAAAGGGAGACACTGAAGCTTTCTTT.

This clonotype has just a few counts. The chain employs TRBV6-1 and TRBJ1-6; the D is unclear. This CDR3 has 14 amino acids. V was shortened by 4 bases and J by 8 bases, with 12 bases between the two germline ends. From germline, CDR1 is MNHNS and CDR2 SASEGT. The CDR3 is CASSAYRDDSPLHF. For the CDR3, the DNA is TGTGCCAGCAGTGCCTATAGGGATGATTCACCCCTCCACTTT.

The chain has TRBV15 and TRBJ2-7; 8 bases line up with TRBD1. The length of the CDR3 is 14 residues. Looked up from germline, CDR1 is LNHNV and CDR2 is YYDKDF (reference sequence). With V trimmed by 3 bases and J by 1 base, 2 bases remained unmatched. CDR3: CATSSGQGSYEQYF. In DNA, the CDR3 is TGTGCCACCAGCAGCGGACAGGGTTCCTACGAGCAGTACTTC. Based on the CDR3 plus reference TRBV15 and TRBJ2-7, the full variable domain is DAMVIQNPRYQVTQFGKPVTLSCSQTLNHNVMYWYQQKSSQAPKLLFHYYDKDFNNEADTPDNFQSRRPNTSFCFLDIRSPGLGDTAMYLCATSSGQGSYEQYFGPGTRLTVT.

The V and J genes are TRBV7-9 and TRBJ2-2, with D tentatively TRBD1 or TRBD2 (5 bases each). The germline V and J ends were trimmed by 10 bases and 4 bases, with 16 bases remaining between them. The CDR3 is made up of 14 amino acids. Germline loops: CDR1 SEHNR, CDR2 FQNEAQ (reference sequence). The CDR3 protein is CAIPQHGTTGELFF. CDR3 nucleotide sequence: TGTGCCATCCCTCAGCACGGGACCACCGGGGAGCTGTTTTTT.

This clonotype was seen a few times. This rearrangement joins TRBV20-1 to TRBJ2-3, with TRBD2 identical over 13 bases. The germline V gene has CDR1 DFQATT and CDR2 SNEGSKA (reference sequence). Trimming at V came to 3 bases and at J to 5 bases, leaving 5 bases not matched to a gene. The CDR3 consists of 15 residues. CDR3 protein: CSASRRTSGGDTQYF. The CDR3 DNA sequence: TGCAGTGCTAGTCGAAGGACTAGCGGGGGAGATACGCAGTATTTT.

The chain has TRBV20-1 and TRBJ1-1; D is possibly TRBD1 (5 bases). V dropped 3 bases and J dropped 6 bases, with 20 bases sitting between them. The germline CDR1 and CDR2 sequences are DFQATT and SNEGSKA (reference sequence). The CDR3 contains 15 residues. CDR3 amino acids: CSARPPGRGDAEAFF. CDR3 coding DNA: TGCAGTGCTAGGCCGCCGGGGCGGGGGGACGCTGAAGCTTTCTTT.

This clonotype was counted only a few times. The chain employs TRBV6-1 and TRBJ1-5; D is unresolved. V dropped 2 bases and J dropped 4 bases, with 6 bases sitting between them. Germline loops: CDR1 MNHNS, CDR2 SASEGT. The CDR3 spans 13 residues. CDR3 DNA sequence: TGTGCCAGCAGTGAATTGGGGAATCAGCCCCAGCATTTT. Translated: CASSELGNQPQHF.

This clonotype has a handful of counts. This chain uses TRBV10-3 with TRBJ2-2; 8 nucleotides match TRBD2. Germline CDR1 ENHRY, CDR2 SYGVKD. The V and J ends lost 8 bases and 3 bases, in that order; junction bases with no gene match: 5. The CDR3 loop spans 14 amino acids. The CDR3 DNA reads as TGTGCCATCCGGGGGGGCGCTGACACCGGGGAGCTGTTTTTT. Amino acid sequence: CAIRGGADTGELFF.

The chain recombines TRBV6-5 with TRBJ1-1, with D uncertain. The V gene lost 2 bases and the J gene lost 1 base, with 5 bases spanning the gap. The CDR3 spans 13 residues. Germline CDR1 is MNHEY and CDR2 is SVGAGI. CDR3 region: CASSYDRNTEAFF. Here the CDR3 DNA reads TGTGCCAGCAGTTACGATCGGAACACTGAAGCTTTCTTT.

This clonotype appeared a few times. V gene TRBV6-1 combines with J gene TRBJ1-6, with no clear D. The V end lost 4 bases, the J end lost 8 bases, and 9 bases lay between the germline ends. This CDR3 is built from 13 residues. Looked up from germline, CDR1 is MNHNS and CDR2 is SASEGT. CDR3 protein: CASSALYYSPLHF. The CDR3 coding sequence is TGTGCCAGCAGTGCACTTTATTATTCACCCCTCCACTTT.

Only a few counts were recorded for this clonotype. V is TRBV12-3 or TRBV12-4 and J is TRBJ1-2; possibly TRBD1 for D (5 bases). CDR3 length equals 12 residues. Trimming took off 5 bases at V and 6 bases at J, with 10 bases between the two ends. The CDR3 nucleotides read TGTGCCAGCAGTGCGACAGTTGATGGCTACACCTTC. It codes for CASSATVDGYTF.

This clonotype occurred once. V is TRBV18 and J is TRBJ2-2; D perhaps matches TRBD2 (6 bases). CDR1 is KGHSH and CDR2 is LQKENI in the germline V gene. V was trimmed by 0 bases and J by 0 bases, leaving 8 bases between them. CDR3 length: 16 residues. Here the CDR3 reads CASSPPGRTNTGELFF. CDR3 sequence (DNA): TGTGCCAGCTCACCACCGGGGAGGACGAACACCGGGGAGCTGTTTTTT.

This clonotype is medium-sized within its sample. This chain links TRBV20-1 with TRBJ1-5; weak D call: TRBD1 (5 bases). The CDR3 runs 14 residues. The V end was cut by 4 bases, the J end by 3 bases, with 13 bases between. In germline, CDR1 is DFQATT, CDR2 SNEGSKA (reference sequence). DNA for the CDR3: TGCAGTGCTACAAGGAGGGGAATCAATCAGCCCCAGCATTTT. It is translated as CSATRRGINQPQHF.

This chain connects TRBV20-1 to TRBJ2-7, with D perhaps matching TRBD2 (5 bases). Trimming removed 0 bases at V and 4 bases at J, with 16 bases between. Germline-derived CDR1 and CDR2 are DFQATT and SNEGSKA (reference sequence). CDR3 length: 15 amino acids. As DNA, the CDR3 is TGCAGTGCTAGAGATTTCGGCCGGGGAGCGTACGAGCAGTACTTC. Translating gives CSARDFGRGAYEQYF.

This chain links TRBV7-9 with TRBJ2-1, with unresolved D. Germline CDR1 is SEHNR and CDR2 is FQNEAQ (reference sequence). Trimming removed 1 base from V and 8 bases from J, with 3 bases in between. This CDR3 has 11 amino acids. This CDR3 reads CASSLGDEQFF. CDR3 in DNA: TGTGCCAGCAGCTTAGGTGATGAGCAGTTCTTC.